This T cell receptor (beta chain) was documented in a study of blood T cell repertoires in COVID-19. Study summary: Spain, Italy and the United States supplied samples that represented acute and convalescent COVID-19. PBMCs, B-cell-depleted T cells, or T cells provided the cDNA or gDNA that made up the material.

The germline V gene encodes CDR1 MNHNS and CDR2 SASEGT. The CDR3 is made up of 13 amino acids. V was cut by 1 base and J by 9 bases, with 12 bases left in between. Methods used by the authors: Amplifying reference gene primers gave estimates of nucleated cell counts. Clones were read by immunoSEQ multiplex PCR, and TCRdb kept only the in-frame ones, dropping some. From that table come the V and J calls and clone size; the DNA was used to work out D and trimming. Counted here are some 220,000 clones, 65% to 85% occurring once; the ten biggest clones make up around 2.7%. The clonotype comes from a woman aged 25-40 years who had recovered from COVID-19. The specimen was peripheral blood. The rearrangement uses TRBV6-1 and TRBJ2-5, with a possible D match to TRBD2 (5 bases). CDR3 sequence (DNA): TGTGCCAGCAGTGAAGGGACGGGGTCGGCCCAGTACTTC. Translation gives CASSEGTGSAQYF.